The present TCR beta chain was sequenced within a study of cytomegalovirus exposure and HLA in healthy donors (TCRdb year 2017). Describing the broader study: In an earlier analysis of some 550 of the donors, around 290 Gb of sequence data and some 120 million unique TCR beta sequences from about 190 million T cells were reported. An early release that covered about 600 HLA-typed donors contained about 300 gigabases of sequencing data and about 93 million unique TCR sequences. The genetic ancestry cluster associated with self-reported Caucasian donors included 65% to 90% of the approximately 430 genotyped donors. The study was designed to test whether signatures of past pathogen exposure could be identified by cataloging public T cell receptors. The study profiled the T cell repertoires of 550 to 700 subjects by immunosequencing and related them to cytomegalovirus serostatus. In addition to the first cohort of 666 subjects, a separate validation cohort of 120 different subjects was used. The study combined high-throughput TCR immunosequencing, statistical association of individual TCRs with disease status, and machine learning to predict cytomegalovirus infection status. To study patterns of TCR occurrence, a later analysis re-analyzed previously published TCR beta repertoires from 666 donors and added high-resolution HLA genotyping. In the later analysis, no new phenotypic data were used to find candidate immune exposures; instead, reliance was placed on TCR beta sequences and their occurrence across donors. In an earlier analysis of roughly 600 of the donors, high-throughput TCR beta sequencing was used to judge whether each TCR beta V gene segment behaved as functional or pseudogenic. Donor age, sex, ethnicity and CMV serostatus were collected together with the repertoire data. In a later genetic analysis, genome-wide SNP genotypes for about three fifths of the roughly 670 donors were used, and that subset was treated as a discovery cohort. All discovery cohort repertoires had been generated on a single sequencing platform. Class I and class II HLA loci were covered by the typing at four-digit resolution. Typing coverage varied by locus: 629-630 donors for A, B, C, DRB1 and DQB1; more than 500 for DQA1; about 570 for DPA1; around 490 for DPB1. Because of strong linkage in the cohort, roughly five DR-DQ haplotypes were treated as single units for association and clustering. On average, around 240,000 unique TCR beta nucleotide sequences were sequenced per donor among 350 to 400 genotyped donors of the cohort, with roughly 18% of those sequences being non-productive.

The cohort consisted of 670 or so healthy bone marrow donors. All cohort members were sampled while nominally healthy, although unrecorded immune exposures were likely present. The donor was CMV seronegative and belonged to the group of approximately 320 seronegative cohort members. Every donor gave a peripheral blood sample, and the peripheral blood mononuclear cells from that sample were used for TCR beta sequencing. The Qiagen DNeasy Blood Extraction Kit was used to extract genomic DNA from the blood cell samples. To prepare the library, the immunoSEQ multiplex PCR assay was applied. For the multiplex PCR, a mixture combining 60 forward primers for TCR Vbeta segments and 13 reverse primers for TCR Jbeta segments was used. A multiplex PCR assay on genomic DNA amplified the CDR3 region of rearranged TCR beta genes. The amplified TCR beta libraries were sequenced on the Illumina HiSeq System as 87-base-pair reads. The authors processed their data as follows. A later analysis tallied around 87 million unique TCR beta chains across the 666 repertoires, and around 9.9 million of those chains were shared by two or more donors. To remove PCR and sequencing errors, raw reads were error-corrected and collapsed into unique sequences using a nearest-neighbor algorithm that merged closely related sequences. Alignment of CDR3 sequences to IMGT reference sequences was used to assign V, D and J gene segments. Each retained sequence needed at least a six-nucleotide match to both a V gene segment and a J gene segment. Rearrangements were called productive when the CDR3 lacked stop codons and stayed in frame with V and J; all others were non-productive. CDR3 was defined according to IMGT convention as the region running from the second conserved V-encoded cysteine to the conserved J-encoded phenylalanine. Sequences without an unambiguous match to a single V gene segment were excluded from the earlier analysis of about 630 of the donors. In an earlier analysis of some 590 of the donors, V segments were called functional above 56.7% productive rearrangements and were called segregating when the between-donor standard deviation exceeded 5%. A statistical classification framework was built for diagnosing cytomegalovirus status from the catalog of TCR beta chain sequences. In a later analysis, TCR nucleotide sequences were compared against IMGT/GENE-DB human TR gene sequences so that V and J genes could be assigned. The TCRdist pipeline was used in a later analysis to assign CDR3 sequences and most-parsimonious VDJ recombination scenarios. In a later analysis, each TCR beta chain was defined by its CDR3 amino acid sequence together with its V-gene family, and reads lacking a unique V-gene family were excluded. In a later analysis, 550 to 650 highly shared, low-generation-probability nucleotide sequences were removed to address suspected cross-contamination and a sequencing artifact. In a later analysis, a clonal expansion index was calculated for each public chain from normalized within-repertoire ranks of inferred template counts. Generation probabilities in a later analysis came from a VDJ recombination model fitted to out-of-frame rearrangements, and those results were checked against IGoR. In a later analysis, hypergeometric tests were used to score TCR-TCR, TCR-HLA and TCR-CMV co-occurrence, with a repertoire-size bias correction applied to TCR pairs. A later analysis estimated false discovery rates by permuting HLA or CMV assignments 20 times. A later analysis grouped co-occurring TCRs with DBSCAN, adding TCRdist sequence similarity when clustering within HLA-allele-positive subsets. For co-occurrence clustering, repertoires with fewer than 30,000 or more than 120,000 public chains were excluded, along with a handful of repertoires with anomalous nucleotide sharing. Here the immuneACCESS table is served through TCRdb, limited to in-frame sequences with V and J called. Missing clones are a known gap in these copies; in checked studies unresolved V genes cover under half, and the rest lacks a known reason. V and J calls and clone size are as listed in that table; D and trimming were resolved from the DNA. This sample is represented by about 170,000 clones; 80% to 90% of them were singletons. The ten largest clones represent 2.4% of the sample.

This clone was observed once. There is no known antigen for this receptor. No clone much larger than this one lies a single base away; base qualities are absent. What the study reported, not specific to this receptor: A later analysis found that most CMV-associated TCR beta chains appeared HLA-restricted, with HLA associations seemingly driven largely by CMV exposure. A group of highly shared sequence variants was considered likely to be a technical artifact of the sequencing pipeline. HLA typing was unavailable for some donors at each locus, so association tests used only the typed subset. Most TCR sequences were seen in very few donors, while some public TCRs were found in many individuals. A later analysis associated roughly 17,000 TCR beta sequences with specific HLA alleles at a false discovery rate of 0.05. Several of the top co-occurrence clusters appeared to be linked to parvovirus B19, influenza, CMV and Epstein-Barr virus, according to a later analysis. A further reported finding was that TCR beta sequences accurately predicted the HLA-A and HLA-B alleles for most subjects in the first cohort. When HLA alleles, especially DR and DQ, strongly co-occurred, TCR associations were difficult to assign to individual alleles. Compared with the roughly 710-donor mean, donors in an Asian-associated ancestry cluster had fewer N-insertions in productive TCRs, according to a later genetic analysis. A later analysis found that TCR association rates varied across HLA loci, with DRB1 alleles showing the most associated TCRs and HLA-C alleles the fewest. Immune exposure information for the cohort was limited to CMV serostatus. Only TCR beta chains were sequenced in this cohort, and the absence of alpha or paired-chain data limited detectable features. An earlier analysis of some 560 of the donors showed that most TCR beta V segments appeared in productive rearrangements either about 87% or about 30% of the time, which broadly matched IMGT annotations. The study gave a list of about 150 TCR beta chains associated with cytomegalovirus. It was suggested by the authors that the approach could potentially be generalized to other disease states and immunological phenotypes. Compared with equally common non-associated chains, HLA-associated TCR beta chains in a later analysis were more clonally expanded and had lower generation probabilities. Correlated functional status among segregating V segments might be attributable to linkage disequilibrium, but an unknown experimental factor could not be ruled out. V-gene and J-gene trimming of TCR beta chains was associated with a missense DCLRE1C variant in a later genetic analysis, and the association was replicated in an independent cohort. Cytomegalovirus status was reported to be diagnosed by the classifier with high specificity and sensitivity in both the original and validation cohorts. The presence/absence analyses assumed that sequencing depth was roughly uniform across donors, and that assumption may not be true. Because counts were too low, 15 to 20 rarely observed V segments, including chromosome 9 orphons, were left out of the earlier analysis of several hundred of the donors. A few of the identified cytomegalovirus-associated TCR beta chains were confirmed in vitro to be specific for cytomegalovirus antigens.

The clonotype was recovered from a male donor in good health and CMV-seronegative. Sequencing used PBMCs.

The DNA is as follows: TGTGCCAGCAGCCCCAGGACAGGGGGATCGGATACGCAGTATTTT. The encoded protein is CASSPRTGGSDTQYF. This chain is built from TRBV7-3 and TRBJ2-3; 10 bases in the junction line up with TRBD1. Looking up the germline V gene yields CDR1 SGHTA and CDR2 FQGTGA. Trimming removed 5 bases from V and 6 bases from J; the gene matches leave 8 bases unexplained. The CDR3 spans 15 residues, from the cysteine through the phenylalanine. Only CDR3 DNA is held: 45 bases, read in frame from base 1.